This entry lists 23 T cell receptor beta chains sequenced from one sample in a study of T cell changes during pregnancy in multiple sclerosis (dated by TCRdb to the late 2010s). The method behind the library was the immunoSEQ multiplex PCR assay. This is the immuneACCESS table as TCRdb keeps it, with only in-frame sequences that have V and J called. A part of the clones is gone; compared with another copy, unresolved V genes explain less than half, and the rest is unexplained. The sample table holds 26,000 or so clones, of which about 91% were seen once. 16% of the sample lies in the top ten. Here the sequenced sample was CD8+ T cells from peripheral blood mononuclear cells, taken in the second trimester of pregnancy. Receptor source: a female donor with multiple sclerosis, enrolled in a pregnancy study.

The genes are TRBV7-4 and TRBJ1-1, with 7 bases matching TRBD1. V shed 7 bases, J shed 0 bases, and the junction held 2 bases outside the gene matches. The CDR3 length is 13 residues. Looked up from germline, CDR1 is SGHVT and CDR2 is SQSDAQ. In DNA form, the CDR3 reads TGTGCCAGCAAGGACAGGATGAACACTGAAGCTTTCTTT. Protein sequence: CASKDRMNTEAFF.

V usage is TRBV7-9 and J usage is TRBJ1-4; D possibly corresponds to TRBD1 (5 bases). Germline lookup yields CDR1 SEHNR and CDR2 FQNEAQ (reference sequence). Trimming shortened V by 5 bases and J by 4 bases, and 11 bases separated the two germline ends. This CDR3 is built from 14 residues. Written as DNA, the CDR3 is TGTGCCAGCAGCCCGCGGGGGAATAATGAAAAACTGTTTTTT. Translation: CASSPRGNNEKLFF.

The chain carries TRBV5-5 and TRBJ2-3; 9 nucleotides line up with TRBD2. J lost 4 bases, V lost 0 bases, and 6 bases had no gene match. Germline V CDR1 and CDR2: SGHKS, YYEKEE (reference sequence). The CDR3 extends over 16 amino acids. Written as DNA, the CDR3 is TGTGCCAGCAGCTTGGTGGCTAGCGGGACAGCAGATACGCAGTATTTT. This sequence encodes CASSLVASGTADTQYF.

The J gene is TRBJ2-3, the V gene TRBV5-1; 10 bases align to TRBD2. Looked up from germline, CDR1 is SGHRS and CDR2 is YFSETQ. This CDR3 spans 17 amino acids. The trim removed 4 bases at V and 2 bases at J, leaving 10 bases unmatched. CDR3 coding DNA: TGCGCCAGCAGCCCCCCACTAGCGGGAACCCTCACAGATACGCAGTATTTT. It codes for CASSPPLAGTLTDTQYF. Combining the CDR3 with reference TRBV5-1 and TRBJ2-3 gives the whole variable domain KAGVTQTPRYLIKTRGQQVTLSCSPISGHRSVSWYQQTPGQGLQFLFEYFSETQRNKGNFPGRFSGRQFSNSRSEMNVSTLELGDSALYLCASSPPLAGTLTDTQYFGPGTRLTVL.

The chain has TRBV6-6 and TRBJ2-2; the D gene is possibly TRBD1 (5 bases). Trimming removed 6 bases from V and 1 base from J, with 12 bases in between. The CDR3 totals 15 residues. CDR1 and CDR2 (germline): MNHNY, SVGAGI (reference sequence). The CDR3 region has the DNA TGTGCCAGCAGAACCGACAGACTGAACACCGGGGAGCTGTTTTTT. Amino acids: CASRTDRLNTGELFF.

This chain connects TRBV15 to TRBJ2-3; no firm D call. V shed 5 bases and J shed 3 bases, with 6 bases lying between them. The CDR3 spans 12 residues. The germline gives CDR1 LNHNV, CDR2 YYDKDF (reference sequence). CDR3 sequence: CATSGTTDTQYF. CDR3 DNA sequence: TGTGCCACCAGCGGTACAACAGATACGCAGTATTTT.

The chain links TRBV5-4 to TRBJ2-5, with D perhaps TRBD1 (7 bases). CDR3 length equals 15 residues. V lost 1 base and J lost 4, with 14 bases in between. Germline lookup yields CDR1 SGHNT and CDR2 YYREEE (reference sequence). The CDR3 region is CASSLWAGGRETQYF. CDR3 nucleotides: TGTGCCAGCAGCTTGTGGGCAGGGGGGAGAGAGACCCAGTACTTC.

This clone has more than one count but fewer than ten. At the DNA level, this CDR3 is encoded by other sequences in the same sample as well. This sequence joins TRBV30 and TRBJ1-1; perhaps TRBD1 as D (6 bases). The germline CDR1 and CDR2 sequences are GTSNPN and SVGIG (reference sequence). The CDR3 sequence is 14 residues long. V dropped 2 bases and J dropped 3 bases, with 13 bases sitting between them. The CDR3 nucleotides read TGTGCCTGGAGTTTTCCTACAGGGCACACTGAAGCTTTCTTT. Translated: CAWSFPTGHTEAFF.

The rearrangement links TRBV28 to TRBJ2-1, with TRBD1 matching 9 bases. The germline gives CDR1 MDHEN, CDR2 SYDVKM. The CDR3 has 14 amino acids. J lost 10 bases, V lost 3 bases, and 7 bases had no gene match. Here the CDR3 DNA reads TGTGCCAGCAGTTTTTTCGACAGGGGGGGCGAGCAGTTCTTC. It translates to CASSFFDRGGEQFF.

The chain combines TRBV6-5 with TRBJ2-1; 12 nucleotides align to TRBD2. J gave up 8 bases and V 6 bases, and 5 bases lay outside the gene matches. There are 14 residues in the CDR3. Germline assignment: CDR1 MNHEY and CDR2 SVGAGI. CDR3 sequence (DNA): TGTGCCAGCAGCCTAGCGGGAGGGCGGGATGAGCAGTTCTTC. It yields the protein CASSLAGGRDEQFF.

CDR3 region: CAISALGREQYF. The DNA of the CDR3 is TGTGCCATCAGTGCGTTAGGGAGGGAGCAGTACTTC. The chain couples TRBV10-3 to TRBJ2-7; perhaps TRBD2 as D (6 bases). Germline CDR1 reads ENHRY; CDR2 reads SYGVKD. The CDR3 covers 12 residues. V was pared by 4 bases and J by 7 bases, with 11 bases between.

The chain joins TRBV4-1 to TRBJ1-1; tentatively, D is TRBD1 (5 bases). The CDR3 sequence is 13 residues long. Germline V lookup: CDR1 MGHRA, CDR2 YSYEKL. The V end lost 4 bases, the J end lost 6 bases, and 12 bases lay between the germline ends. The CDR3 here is CASSPSAGAEAFF. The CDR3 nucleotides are TGCGCCAGCAGCCCTTCGGCGGGGGCTGAAGCTTTCTTT.

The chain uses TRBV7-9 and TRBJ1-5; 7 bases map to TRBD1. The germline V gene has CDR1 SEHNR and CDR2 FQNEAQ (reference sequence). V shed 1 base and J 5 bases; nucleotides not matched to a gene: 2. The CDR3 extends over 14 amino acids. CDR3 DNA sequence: TGTGCCAGCAGCTTAGGGGGACAGTATCAGCCCCAGCATTTT. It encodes CASSLGGQYQPQHF.

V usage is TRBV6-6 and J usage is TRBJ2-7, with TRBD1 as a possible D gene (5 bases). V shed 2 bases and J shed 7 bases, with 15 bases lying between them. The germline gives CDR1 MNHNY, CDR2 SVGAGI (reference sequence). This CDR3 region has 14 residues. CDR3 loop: CASSYTSGLEEQYF. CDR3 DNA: TGTGCCAGCAGTTACACGTCAGGGCTGGAGGAGCAGTACTTC.

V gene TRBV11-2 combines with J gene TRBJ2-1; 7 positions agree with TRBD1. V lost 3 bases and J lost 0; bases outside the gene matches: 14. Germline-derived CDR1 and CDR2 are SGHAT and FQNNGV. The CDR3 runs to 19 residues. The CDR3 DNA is TGTGCCAGCAGCTTCCCCGGACAGGTACAGGCCAACTCCTACAATGAGCAGTTCTTC. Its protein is CASSFPGQVQANSYNEQFF.

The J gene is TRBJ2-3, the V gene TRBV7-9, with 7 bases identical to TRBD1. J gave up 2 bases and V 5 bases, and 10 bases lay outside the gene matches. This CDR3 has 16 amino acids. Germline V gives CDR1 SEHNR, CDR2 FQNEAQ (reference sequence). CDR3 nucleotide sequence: TGTGCCAGCAGCCCTAGACAGGGTGGGTCCACAGATACGCAGTATTTT. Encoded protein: CASSPRQGGSTDTQYF.

CDR3 nucleotide sequence: TGTGCCAGTAGCCCTACAGGGGTTGACACTGAAGCTTTCTTT. Translating it yields CASSPTGVDTEAFF. The chain couples TRBV19 to TRBJ1-1, with TRBD1 matching 7 bases. The V segment lost 6 bases and the J segment 3 bases; nucleotides outside the gene matches: 7. The CDR3 has 14 residues. Germline V gene lookup returns CDR1 LNHDA and CDR2 SQIVND (reference sequence). The full variable domain, completed using reference TRBV19 and TRBJ1-1, is DGGITQSPKYLFRKEGQNVTLSCEQNLNHDAMYWYRQDPGQGLRLIYYSQIVNDFQKGDIAEGYSVSREKKESFPLTVTSAQKNPTAFYLCASSPTGVDTEAFFGQGTRLTVV.

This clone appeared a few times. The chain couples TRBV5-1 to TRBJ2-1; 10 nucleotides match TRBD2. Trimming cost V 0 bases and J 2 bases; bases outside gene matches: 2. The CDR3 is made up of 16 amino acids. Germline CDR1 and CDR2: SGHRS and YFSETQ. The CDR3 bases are TGCGCCAGCAGCTTGGATCTAGCGGGAGCCTACAATGAGCAGTTCTTC. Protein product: CASSLDLAGAYNEQFF.

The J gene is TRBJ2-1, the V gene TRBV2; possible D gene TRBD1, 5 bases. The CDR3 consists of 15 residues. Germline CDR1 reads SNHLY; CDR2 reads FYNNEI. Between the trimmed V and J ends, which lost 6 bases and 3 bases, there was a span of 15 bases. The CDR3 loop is CASSEQDNHYNEQFF. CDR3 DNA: TGTGCCAGCAGCGAACAGGACAACCACTACAATGAGCAGTTCTTC.

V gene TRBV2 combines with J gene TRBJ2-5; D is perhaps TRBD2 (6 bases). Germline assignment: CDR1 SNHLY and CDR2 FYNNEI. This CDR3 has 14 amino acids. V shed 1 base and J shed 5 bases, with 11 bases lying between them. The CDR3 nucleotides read TGTGCCAGCAGTGAAGGGAGGGGTGGCGAGACCCAGTACTTC. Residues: CASSEGRGGETQYF.

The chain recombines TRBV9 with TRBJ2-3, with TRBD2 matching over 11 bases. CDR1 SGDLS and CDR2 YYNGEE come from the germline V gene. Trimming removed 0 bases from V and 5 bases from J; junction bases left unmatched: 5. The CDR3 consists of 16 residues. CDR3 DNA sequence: TGTGCCAGCAGCGTAGAAGGGCTAGCGGGGGGAGATACGCAGTATTTT. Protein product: CASSVEGLAGGDTQYF.

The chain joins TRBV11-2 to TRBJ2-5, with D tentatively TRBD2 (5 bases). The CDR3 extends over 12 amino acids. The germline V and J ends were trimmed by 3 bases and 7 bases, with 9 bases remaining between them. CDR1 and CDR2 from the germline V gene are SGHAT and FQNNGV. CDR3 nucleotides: TGTGCCAGCAGCTTTCGTCGGGGGACCCAGTACTTC. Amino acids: CASSFRRGTQYF. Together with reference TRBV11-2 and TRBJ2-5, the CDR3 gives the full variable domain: EAGVAQSPRYKIIEKRQSVAFWCNPISGHATLYWYQQILGQGPKLLIQFQNNGVVDDSQLPKDRFSAERLKGVDSTLKIQPAKLEDSAVYLCASSFRRGTQYFGPGTRLLVL.

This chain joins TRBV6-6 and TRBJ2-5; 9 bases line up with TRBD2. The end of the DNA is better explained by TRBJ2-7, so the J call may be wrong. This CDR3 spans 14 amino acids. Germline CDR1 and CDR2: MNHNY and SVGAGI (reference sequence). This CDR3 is CASIPAGGPHEQYF. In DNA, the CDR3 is TGTGCCAGCATCCCTGCGGGAGGGCCCCACGAGCAGTACTTC.